The T cell receptor (beta chain) described here comes from a study of blood T cell repertoires in COVID-19. Background on the study: Donors in the United States, Italy and Spain gave samples during acute or convalescent COVID-19.

The CDR3 runs to 19 residues. Looked up from germline, CDR1 is SGHTA and CDR2 is FQGNSA. V lost 5 bases and J 2 bases, leaving 27 bases between the germline ends. Recruits, aged about 18 to 100 years, lived in roughly 22 US areas. Cohorts were assigned according to the clinical history that participants reported. TCRdb's copy holds only in-frame clones and misses some; the assay was immunoSEQ multiplex PCR. The sample includes a few hundred thousand clones, 80% to 90% of them seen just once. The J gene is TRBJ1-1, the V gene TRBV7-2; possibly TRBD1 for D (5 bases). What was sequenced was PBMCs or T cells enriched from blood (not recorded which). This sequence was found in a man aged 25 to 40 with acute COVID-19. The CDR3 protein is CASSHEPGQGGRGNTEAFF. The DNA for the CDR3 is TGTGCCAGCAGCCATGAGCCCGGACAAGGCGGACGTGGAAACACTGAAGCTTTCTTT.